This T cell receptor (beta chain) appears in the sequencing data of a study of Ad26.COV2.S vaccination and SARS-CoV-2 variants. The study, taken as a whole, reports: Considerable breadth of spike-specific CD8+ and CD4+ T cell responses has reportedly been documented following vaccination.

The germline gives CDR1 PRHDT, CDR2 FYEKMQ (reference sequence). The germline V and J ends were trimmed by 0 bases and 5 bases, with 1 base remaining between them. CDR3 length equals 12 residues. About this clone itself: Its cognate antigen is unknown.

The data were produced by immunoSEQ multiplex PCR, yet TCRdb's version contains in-frame clones alone and is incomplete. The data hold 350,000 to 450,000 clones, with about 92% observed a single time. The specimen was peripheral blood, collected after recovery from COVID-19. This sequence originates from a human donor who had recovered from COVID-19. The chain employs TRBV13 and TRBJ2-2; D remains unclear. CDR3 sequence reads: CASSLGTGELFF. Here the CDR3 DNA reads TGTGCCAGCAGCTTAGGGACCGGGGAGCTGTTTTTT.